This entry is about one T cell receptor (beta chain). The antigen remains undetermined. These data come from a study of T cell repertoires in cytomegalovirus infection. Study in general: Indicated by public TCR beta signatures were CMV infection and matching HLA type.

Germline V gene data show CDR1 as MGHDK and CDR2 as SYGVNS. V lost 1 base to trimming and J lost 6 bases, with 10 bases between them. The CDR3 spans 15 residues. Via MiXCR, TCRdb re-called the reads, giving one row per CDR3 protein. The table records a few hundred thousand distinct CDR3 sequences, over 7.5% of them present only once. Notes on the study in general: The ex vivo response was dominated by HLA-C-restricted CMV-specific TCR beta clonotypes.

V gene TRBV25-1 combines with J gene TRBJ1-6; tentative D call: TRBD1 (6 bases). This clonotype originated in a human donor in good health (CMV status not recorded). Some clones in this sample may be carry-over from other donors' samples. Material: PBMCs. Written as DNA, the CDR3 is TGTGCCAGCAGTGAATCGACAGGCATTAATTCACCCCTCCACTTT. Encoded protein: CASSESTGINSPLHF.